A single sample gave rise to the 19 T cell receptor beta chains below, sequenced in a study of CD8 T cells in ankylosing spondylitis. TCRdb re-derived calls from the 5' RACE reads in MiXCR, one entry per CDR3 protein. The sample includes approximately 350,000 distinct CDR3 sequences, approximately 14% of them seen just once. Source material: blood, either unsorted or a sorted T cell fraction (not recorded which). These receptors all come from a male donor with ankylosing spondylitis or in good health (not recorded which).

In nucleotides, the CDR3 is TGTGCCAGACCAAACGGGACAGGGGGCTCTCAGCCCCAGCATTTT. This gives the protein CARPNGTGGSQPQHF. The V gene is TRBV12-3 or TRBV12-4, the J gene TRBJ1-5; 12 bases match TRBD1. V lost 9 bases and J lost 6; bases outside the gene matches: 9. CDR3 length: 15 residues.

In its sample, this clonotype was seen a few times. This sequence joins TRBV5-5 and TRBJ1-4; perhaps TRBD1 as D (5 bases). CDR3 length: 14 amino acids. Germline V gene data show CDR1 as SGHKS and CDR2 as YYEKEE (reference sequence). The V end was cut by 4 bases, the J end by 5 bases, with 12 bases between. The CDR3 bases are TGTGCCAGCAGCCGGGACGGCAGAAATGAAAAACTGTTTTTT. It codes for CASSRDGRNEKLFF.

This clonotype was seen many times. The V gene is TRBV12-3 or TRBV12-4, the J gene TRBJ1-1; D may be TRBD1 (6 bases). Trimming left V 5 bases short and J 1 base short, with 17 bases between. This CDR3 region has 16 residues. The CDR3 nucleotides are TGTGCCAGCAGTGAAGGTAACAGGGTTTCGAACACTGAAGCTTTCTTT. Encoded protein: CASSEGNRVSNTEAFF.

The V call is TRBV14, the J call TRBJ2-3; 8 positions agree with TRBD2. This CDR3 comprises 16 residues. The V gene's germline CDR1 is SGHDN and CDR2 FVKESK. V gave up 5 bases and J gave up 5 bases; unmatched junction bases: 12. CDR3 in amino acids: CASSARPGGQIDTQYF. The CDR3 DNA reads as TGTGCCAGCAGCGCAAGACCGGGAGGGCAAATAGATACGCAGTATTTT.

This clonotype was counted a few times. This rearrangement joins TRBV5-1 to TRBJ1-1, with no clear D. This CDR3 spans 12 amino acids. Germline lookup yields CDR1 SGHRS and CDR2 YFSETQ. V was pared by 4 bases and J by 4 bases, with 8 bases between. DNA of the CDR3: TGCGCCAGCAGCACGGGCTTCACTGAAGCTTTCTTT. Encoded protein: CASSTGFTEAFF.

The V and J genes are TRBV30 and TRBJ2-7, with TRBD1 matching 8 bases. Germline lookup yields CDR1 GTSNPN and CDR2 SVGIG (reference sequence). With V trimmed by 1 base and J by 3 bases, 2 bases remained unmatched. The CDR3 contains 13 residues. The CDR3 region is CAWSEGQGYEQYF. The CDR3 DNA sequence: TGTGCCTGGAGTGAAGGACAGGGCTACGAGCAGTACTTC. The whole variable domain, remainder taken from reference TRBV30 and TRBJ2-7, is SQTIHQWPATLVQPVGSPLSLECTVEGTSNPNLYWYRQAAGRGLQLLFYSVGIGQISSEVPQNLSASRPQDRQFILSSKKLLLSDSGFYLCAWSEGQGYEQYFGPGTRLTVT.

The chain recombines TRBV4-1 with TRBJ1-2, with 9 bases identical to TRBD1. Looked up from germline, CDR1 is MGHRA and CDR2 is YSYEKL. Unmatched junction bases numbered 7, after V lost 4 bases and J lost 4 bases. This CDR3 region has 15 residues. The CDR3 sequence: CASSPTGGLSYGYTF. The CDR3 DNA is TGCGCCAGCAGCCCGACAGGGGGACTCTCCTATGGCTACACCTTC.

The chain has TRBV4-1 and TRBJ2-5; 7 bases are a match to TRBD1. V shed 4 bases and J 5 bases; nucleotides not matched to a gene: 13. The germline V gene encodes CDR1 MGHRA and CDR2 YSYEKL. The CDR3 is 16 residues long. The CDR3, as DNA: TGCGCCAGCAGCCCGCGGACAGGCGCGAATTTGGAGACCCAGTACTTC. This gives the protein CASSPRTGANLETQYF.

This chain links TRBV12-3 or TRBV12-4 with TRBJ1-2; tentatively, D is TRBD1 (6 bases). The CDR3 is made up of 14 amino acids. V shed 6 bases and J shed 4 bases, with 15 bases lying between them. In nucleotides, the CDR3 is TGTGCCAGCAGCCCCACAGGGCCCTTCTATGGCTACACCTTC. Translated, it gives CASSPTGPFYGYTF.

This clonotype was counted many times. CDR3 amino acids: CASSGYSNQPQHF. The CDR3 bases are TGTGCCAGCAGCGGTTATAGCAATCAGCCCCAGCATTTT. V is TRBV12-3 or TRBV12-4 and J is TRBJ1-5; D gene uncertain. Trimming took off 6 bases at V and 0 bases at J, with 6 bases between the two ends. The CDR3 consists of 13 residues.

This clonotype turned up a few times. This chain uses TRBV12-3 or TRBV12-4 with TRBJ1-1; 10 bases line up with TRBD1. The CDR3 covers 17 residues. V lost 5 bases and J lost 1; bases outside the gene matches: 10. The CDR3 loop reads CASSPGDRGVRNTEAFF. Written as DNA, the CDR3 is TGTGCCAGCAGTCCCGGGGACAGGGGAGTGAGGAACACTGAAGCTTTCTTT.

The CDR3 loop is CASSQEPGHRETQYF. CDR3 sequence (DNA): TGTGCCAGCAGCCAAGAACCAGGGCATCGGGAGACCCAGTACTTC. This chain connects TRBV4-2 to TRBJ2-5; tentatively, D is TRBD1 (5 bases). V was pared by 0 bases and J by 5 bases, with 13 bases between. The CDR3 has 15 amino acids. Germline loops: CDR1 LGHNA, CDR2 YNFKEQ.

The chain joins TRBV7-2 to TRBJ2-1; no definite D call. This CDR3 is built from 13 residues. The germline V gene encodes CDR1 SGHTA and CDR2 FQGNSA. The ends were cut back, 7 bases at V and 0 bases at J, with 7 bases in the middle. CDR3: CASKLRSYNEQFF. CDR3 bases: TGTGCCAGCAAGCTCCGCTCCTACAATGAGCAGTTCTTC.

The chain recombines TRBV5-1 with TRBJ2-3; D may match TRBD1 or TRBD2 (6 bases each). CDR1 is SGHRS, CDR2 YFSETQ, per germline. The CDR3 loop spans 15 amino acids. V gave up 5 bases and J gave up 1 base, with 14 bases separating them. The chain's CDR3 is CASRFTGARTDTQYF. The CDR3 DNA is TGCGCCAGCAGATTTACGGGGGCCCGCACAGATACGCAGTATTTT. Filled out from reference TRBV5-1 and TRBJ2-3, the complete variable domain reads KAGVTQTPRYLIKTRGQQVTLSCSPISGHRSVSWYQQTPGQGLQFLFEYFSETQRNKGNFPGRFSGRQFSNSRSEMNVSTLELGDSALYLCASRFTGARTDTQYFGPGTRLTVL.

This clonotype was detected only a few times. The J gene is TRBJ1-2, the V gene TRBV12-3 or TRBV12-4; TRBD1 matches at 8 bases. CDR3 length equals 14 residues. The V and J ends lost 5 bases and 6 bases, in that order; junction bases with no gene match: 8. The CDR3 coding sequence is TGTGCCAGCAGTATACCGGGACAGGCCCATGGCTACACCTTC. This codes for CASSIPGQAHGYTF.

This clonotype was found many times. The CDR3 coding sequence is TGTGCCAGCAGTTGGGGCAGGGAGACTGAAGCTTTCTTT. Protein product: CASSWGRETEAFF. This chain joins TRBV12-3 or TRBV12-4 and TRBJ1-1; weak D call: TRBD1 (5 bases). The V end lost 4 bases, the J end lost 5 bases, and 11 bases lay between the germline ends. The CDR3 has 13 amino acids.

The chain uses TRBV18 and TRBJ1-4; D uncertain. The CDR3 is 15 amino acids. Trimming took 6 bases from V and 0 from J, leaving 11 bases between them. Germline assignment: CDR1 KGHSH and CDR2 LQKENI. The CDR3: CASSPREATNEKLFF. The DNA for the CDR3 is TGTGCCAGCTCCCCCCGTGAGGCAACTAATGAAAAACTGTTTTTT.

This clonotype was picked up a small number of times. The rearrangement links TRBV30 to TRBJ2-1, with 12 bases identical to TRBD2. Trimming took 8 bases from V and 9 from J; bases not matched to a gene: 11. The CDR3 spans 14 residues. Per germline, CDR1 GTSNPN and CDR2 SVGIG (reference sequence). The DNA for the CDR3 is TGTGCCAGATCTAGCGGGAGGGTGGTCGGTGAGCAGTTCTTC. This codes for CARSSGRVVGEQFF.

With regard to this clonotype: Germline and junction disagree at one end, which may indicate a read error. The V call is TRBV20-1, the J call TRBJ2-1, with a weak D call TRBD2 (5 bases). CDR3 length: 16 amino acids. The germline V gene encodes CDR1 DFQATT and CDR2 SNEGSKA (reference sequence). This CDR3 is CCARGRERTSYNEQFF. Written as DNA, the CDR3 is TGCTGTGCTAGAGGCCGTGAGCGGACCTCCTACAATGAGCAGTTCTTC.